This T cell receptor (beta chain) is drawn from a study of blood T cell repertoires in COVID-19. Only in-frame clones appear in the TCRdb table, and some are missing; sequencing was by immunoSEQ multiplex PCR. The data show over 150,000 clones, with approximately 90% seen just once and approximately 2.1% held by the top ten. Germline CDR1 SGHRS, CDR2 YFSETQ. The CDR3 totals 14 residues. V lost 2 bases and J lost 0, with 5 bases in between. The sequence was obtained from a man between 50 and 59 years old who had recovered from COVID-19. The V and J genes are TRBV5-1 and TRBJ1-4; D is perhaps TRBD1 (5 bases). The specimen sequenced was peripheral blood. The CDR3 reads CASSFRATNEKLFF. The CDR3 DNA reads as TGCGCCAGCAGCTTCAGGGCAACTAATGAAAAACTGTTTTTT.